The T cell receptor (beta chain) under discussion was sequenced for a study of T-cell memory formation after mild COVID-19. This clonotype was found a few times. Antigen unknown. The 5'RACE method, run with constant-segment primers, produced TCR alpha and TCR beta cDNA libraries (carrying sample barcodes and UMIs). TCRdb used MiXCR to reprocess the 5' RACE reads, holding one entry per CDR3 protein. In the table there are about 340,000 distinct CDR3 sequences, approximately 15% of which are singletons. Trimming removed 4 bases from V and 8 bases from J, with 18 bases in between. This CDR3 comprises 15 residues. Notes on the study in general: Later expanders leaned toward CD4+, whereas clones contracting from day 15 to 85 were balanced CD4/CD8. Pre-infection memory held some responding clones, suggesting pre-existing cross-reactive T cells responded. Proof of SARS-CoV-2 specificity was absent for the second-wave clones that crested on day 37.

Sequenced material: PBMCs or a T cell subset sorted from them (not recorded which). The chain carries TRBV12-3 or TRBV12-4 and TRBJ1-3; tentatively, D is TRBD1 (5 bases). The TCR was taken from a young man who had mild COVID-19 (a few samples of this study predate the infection). Cell type and time point are not known. The CDR3 DNA is TGTGCCAGCAGTTCATGGGACTTAGGTCTCCACACCATATATTTT. It specifies CASSSWDLGLHTIYF.